Included here is one T cell receptor beta chain sequence, with context. Its antigen is undetermined. The data were taken from a study of graft-versus-host responses after intestinal transplantation. Across the whole study: Anti-thymocyte globulin induction preceded two to four years of tacrolimus and steroid maintenance in all recipients.

Assay: immunoSEQ multiplex PCR; the TCRdb copy retains only in-frame clones and omits some. The table has under 100,000 clones, more than 80% seen once. Study-level findings and limits: In recipient marrow, GvH clones were found, and some appeared first in ileum or blood.

The source of this sequence is a human patient who received an intestinal transplant, so some T cells may come from the graft donor. The sequences come from PBMCs, collected approximately 470 days after intestinal transplant.

This chain's CDR3 is CASSYGVYNSPLHF. CDR3 sequence (DNA): TGTGCCAGCAGTTATGGGGTCTATAATTCACCCCTCCACTTT. This chain links TRBV6-5 with TRBJ1-6; no firm D call. Trimming removed 3 bases at V and 3 bases at J, with 6 bases between. CDR1 and CDR2 (germline): MNHEY, SVGAGI. This CDR3 contains 14 residues.